The text below deals with one T cell receptor beta chain. This entry is derived from a study of blood T cell repertoires in COVID-19. Turning to the study itself: COVID-19 samples collected from the United States, Italy and Spain covered acute and convalescent phases. T cells, B-cell-depleted T cells, or PBMCs supplied cDNA or gDNA.

This table comes from immunoSEQ multiplex PCR, and its TCRdb copy is limited to in-frame clones, with some not included. The data show more than 15,000 clones, 75% to 85% seen once. Sequencing was carried out using peripheral blood. This sequence was found in a man older than 75 with active or convalescent COVID-19.

CDR3 protein: CASSVLSGRNQPQHF. The DNA of the CDR3 is TGTGCCAGCAGCGTCCTGAGTGGTCGCAATCAGCCCCAGCATTTT. The chain carries TRBV2 and TRBJ1-5; D remains unclear. CDR1 SNHLY and CDR2 FYNNEI come from the germline V gene. Trimming removed 6 bases from V and 2 bases from J, with 14 bases in between. This CDR3 has 15 amino acids.